This paragraph covers one TCR beta chain sequence. Using immunoSEQ multiplex PCR, the repertoire was profiled, and TCRdb retains in-frame clones only, with some absent. The sample gives about 190,000 clones, around 89% of which show up once; 3.5% to 4.5% is in the top ten. This sample is part of a study of blood T cell repertoires in COVID-19. Overall study context: PBMCs, B-cell-depleted T cells, or T cells were the source of the cDNA or gDNA that made up the material.

Germline CDR1 is LGHDT and CDR2 is YNNKEL (reference sequence). The CDR3 totals 15 residues. V lost 4 bases, J lost 10 bases, and 8 bases stayed unmatched. V usage is TRBV3-1 (or the pseudogene TRBV3-2) and J usage is TRBJ2-1, with 12 bases lining up with TRBD1. Sequencing was carried out using peripheral blood. This sequence was found in a human donor in a cohort sampled during active COVID-19. Here the CDR3 reads CASSPGTGGGREQFF. Written as DNA, the CDR3 is TGTGCCAGCAGCCCAGGGACAGGGGGCGGGAGGGAGCAGTTCTTC.